The sequence of this T cell receptor beta chain was determined in a study of graft-versus-host responses after intestinal transplantation. Points on this clone: No antigen is known for it.

Per the germline V gene, CDR1 is LNHNV and CDR2 is YYDKDF (reference sequence). Deletions cut 0 bases from V and 7 bases from J, with 22 bases between. The CDR3 contains 17 residues. Profiling relied on immunoSEQ multiplex PCR, and the TCRdb table lists in-frame clones only, not all of them. The sample yields 71,000 or so clones, about nine tenths seen once. This clonotype was sampled from a human donor who received an intestinal transplant. The chain uses TRBV15 and TRBJ2-7; maybe TRBD2 (7 bases). This material consisted of unstimulated CD8+ T cells sorted from spleen or lymph node cells, taken before intestinal transplant. The CDR3 is CATSRDLGGNREGEQYF. The CDR3 nucleotides read TGTGCCACCAGCAGAGATCTTGGGGGAAACAGGGAGGGAGAGCAGTACTTC.